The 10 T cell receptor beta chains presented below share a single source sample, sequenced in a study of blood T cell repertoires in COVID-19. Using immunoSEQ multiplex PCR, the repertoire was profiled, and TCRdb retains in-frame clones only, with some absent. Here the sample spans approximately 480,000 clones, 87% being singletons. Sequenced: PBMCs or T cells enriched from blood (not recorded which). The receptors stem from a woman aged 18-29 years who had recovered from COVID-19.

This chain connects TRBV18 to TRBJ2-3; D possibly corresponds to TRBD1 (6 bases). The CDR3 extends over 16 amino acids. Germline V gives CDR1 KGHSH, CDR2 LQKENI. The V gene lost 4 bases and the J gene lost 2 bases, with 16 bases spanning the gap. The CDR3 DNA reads TGTGCCAGCTCACTTGAGGGGGTATCAATCACAGATACGCAGTATTTT. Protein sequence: CASSLEGVSITDTQYF.

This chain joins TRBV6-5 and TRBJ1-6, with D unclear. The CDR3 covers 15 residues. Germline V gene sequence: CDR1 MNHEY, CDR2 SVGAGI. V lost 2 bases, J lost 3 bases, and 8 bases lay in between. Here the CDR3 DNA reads TGTGCCAGCAGTTACGCGCAATTCTATAATTCACCCCTCCACTTT. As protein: CASSYAQFYNSPLHF.

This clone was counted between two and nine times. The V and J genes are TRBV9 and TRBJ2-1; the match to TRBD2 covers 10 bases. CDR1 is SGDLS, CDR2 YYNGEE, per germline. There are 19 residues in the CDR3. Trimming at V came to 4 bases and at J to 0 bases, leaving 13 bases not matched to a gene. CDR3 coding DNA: TGTGCCAGCAGCTCCCCCCGGGGTAGCGGGGGGTTCTCCTACAATGAGCAGTTCTTC. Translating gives CASSSPRGSGGFSYNEQFF.

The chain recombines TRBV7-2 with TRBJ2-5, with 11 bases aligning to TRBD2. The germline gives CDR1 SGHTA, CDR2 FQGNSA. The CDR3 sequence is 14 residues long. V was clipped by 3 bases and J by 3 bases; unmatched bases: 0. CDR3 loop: CASSLTSGEETQYF. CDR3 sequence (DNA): TGTGCCAGCAGCTTGACTAGCGGGGAAGAGACCCAGTACTTC.

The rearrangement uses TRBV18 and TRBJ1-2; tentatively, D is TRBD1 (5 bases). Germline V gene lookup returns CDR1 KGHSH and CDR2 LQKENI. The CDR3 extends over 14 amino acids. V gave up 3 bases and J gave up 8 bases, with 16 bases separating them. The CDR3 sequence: CASSPLTEGEGYTF. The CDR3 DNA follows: TGTGCCAGCTCACCCTTGACAGAAGGAGAGGGCTACACCTTC.

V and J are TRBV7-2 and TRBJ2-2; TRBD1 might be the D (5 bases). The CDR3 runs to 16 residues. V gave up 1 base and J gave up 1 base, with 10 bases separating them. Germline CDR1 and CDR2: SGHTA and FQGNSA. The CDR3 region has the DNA TGTGCCAGCAGCTTAGAGAGACAGTTGAACACCGGGGAGCTGTTTTTT. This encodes CASSLERQLNTGELFF.

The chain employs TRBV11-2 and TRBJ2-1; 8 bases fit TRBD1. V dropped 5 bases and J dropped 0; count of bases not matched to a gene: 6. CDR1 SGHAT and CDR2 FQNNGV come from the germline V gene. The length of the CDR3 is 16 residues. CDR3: CASSLGQGISYNEQFF. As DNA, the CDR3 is TGTGCCAGCAGCCTAGGACAGGGCATCTCCTACAATGAGCAGTTCTTC.

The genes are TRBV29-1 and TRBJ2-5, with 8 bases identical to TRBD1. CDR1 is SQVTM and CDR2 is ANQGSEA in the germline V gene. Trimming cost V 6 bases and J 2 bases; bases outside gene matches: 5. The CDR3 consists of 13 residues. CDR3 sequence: CSVGTGGQETQYF. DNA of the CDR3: TGCAGCGTGGGTACAGGGGGGCAAGAGACCCAGTACTTC.

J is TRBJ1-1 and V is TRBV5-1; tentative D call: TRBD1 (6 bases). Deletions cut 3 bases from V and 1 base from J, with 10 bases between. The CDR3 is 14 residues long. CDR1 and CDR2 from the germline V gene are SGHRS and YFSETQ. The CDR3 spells CASSYQQGNTEAFF. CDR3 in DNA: TGCGCCAGCAGCTATCAACAGGGGAACACTGAAGCTTTCTTT.

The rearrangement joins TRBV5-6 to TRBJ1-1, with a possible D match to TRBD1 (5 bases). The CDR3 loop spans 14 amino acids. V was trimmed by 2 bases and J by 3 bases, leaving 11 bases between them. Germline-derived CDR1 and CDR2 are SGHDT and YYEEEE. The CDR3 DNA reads TGTGCCAGCAGCTTTTCCGACAGAGACACTGAAGCTTTCTTT. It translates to CASSFSDRDTEAFF.